A single sample gave rise to the 23 T cell receptor beta chains below, sequenced in a study of cytomegalovirus exposure and HLA in healthy donors. Both 60 Vbeta primers and 13 Jbeta primers went into the PCR. Some clones are missing from TCRdb's copy, which holds only in-frame ones; the method was immunoSEQ multiplex PCR. The table has about 270,000 clones, roughly two thirds seen once. The source material was PBMCs. These receptors all stem from a female donor in good health and CMV-seronegative.

With regard to this clone: Other DNA sequences within the sample encode an identical CDR3. This chain joins TRBV27 and TRBJ1-1, with 7 bases lining up with TRBD1. The junction had 5 bases not matched to a gene; V was cut back by 5 bases and J by 2 bases. Germline V lookup: CDR1 MNHEY, CDR2 SMNVEV (reference sequence). This CDR3 contains 14 residues. In DNA form, the CDR3 reads TGTGCCAGCAGTCCAGGGACAGCAAACACTGAAGCTTTCTTT. This codes for CASSPGTANTEAFF.

This clone has just one count. The chain links TRBV6-1 to TRBJ2-3; 7 nucleotides agree with TRBD1. The V segment lost 3 bases and the J segment 2 bases; nucleotides outside the gene matches: 5. There are 15 residues in the CDR3. In germline, CDR1 is MNHNS, CDR2 SASEGT. CDR3 in DNA: TGTGCCAGCAGTGACCTGACAGGGTCCACAGATACGCAGTATTTT. This sequence encodes CASSDLTGSTDTQYF.

The chain couples TRBV11-2 to TRBJ2-2, with D perhaps matching TRBD2 (5 bases). Trimming removed 3 bases at V and 4 bases at J, with 12 bases between. In germline, CDR1 is SGHAT, CDR2 FQNNGV. This CDR3 contains 15 residues. In DNA, the CDR3 is TGTGCCAGCAGCTTTTGGCGGGTCGCCACCGGGGAGCTGTTTTTT. Translated: CASSFWRVATGELFF.

The V and J genes are TRBV4-1 and TRBJ2-3; 10 bases align to TRBD2. CDR3 length: 16 amino acids. The J segment lost 3 bases and the V segment lost 4 bases, leaving 7 bases of the junction unmatched. CDR1 is MGHRA and CDR2 is YSYEKL in the germline V gene. For the CDR3, the DNA is TGCGCCAGCAGCCTTCGGGTAGCGGGAGGAACAGATACGCAGTATTTT. Translation gives CASSLRVAGGTDTQYF.

The gene calls are TRBV7-2 and TRBJ2-7, with TRBD2 matching over 9 bases. Germline assignment: CDR1 SGHTA and CDR2 FQGNSA. Trimming took 2 bases from V and 2 from J; bases not matched to a gene: 4. The CDR3 is 15 amino acids. CDR3 sequence reads: CASSLSSSGAYEQYF. DNA of the CDR3: TGTGCCAGCAGCTTATCATCTAGCGGGGCCTACGAGCAGTACTTC. The full variable domain, in which reference TRBV7-2 and TRBJ2-7 provide the parts outside the CDR3, is GAGVSQSPSNKVTEKGKDVELRCDPISGHTALYWYRQSLGQGLEFLIYFQGNSAPDKSGLPSDRFSAERTGGSVSTLTIQRTQQEDSAVYLCASSLSSSGAYEQYFGPGTRLTVT.

The chain has TRBV7-6 and TRBJ2-1, with 8 bases identical to TRBD1. Germline CDR1 reads SGHVS; CDR2 reads FNYEAQ. This CDR3 is built from 14 residues. V lost 4 bases to trimming and J lost 5 bases; unmatched junction nucleotides: 4. Here the CDR3 reads CASSSRTGNNEQFF. As DNA, the CDR3 is TGTGCCAGCAGCTCCAGGACAGGGAACAATGAGCAGTTCTTC.

This clone was found once. The V call is TRBV28, the J call TRBJ2-7; 7 nucleotides agree with TRBD1. Trimming removed 5 bases from V and 7 bases from J; junction bases left unmatched: 14. CDR1 MDHEN and CDR2 SYDVKM come from the germline V gene. This CDR3 comprises 15 residues. CDR3: CASSAYRDSQTEQYF. CDR3 DNA sequence: TGTGCCAGCAGTGCCTACCGGGACAGCCAAACGGAGCAGTACTTC.

The chain is built from TRBV2 and TRBJ1-3, with 11 nucleotides matching TRBD1. Germline V gene sequence: CDR1 SNHLY, CDR2 FYNNEI. This CDR3 has 14 amino acids. Unmatched junction bases numbered 7, after V lost 7 bases and J lost 8 bases. Here the CDR3 DNA reads TGTGCCAGCAACAGGGACAGGGGGAGGGACACCATATATTTT. Its translation: CASNRDRGRDTIYF.

The chain has TRBV11-2 and TRBJ2-5, with TRBD1 matching 11 bases. The CDR3 totals 16 residues. Germline CDR1 SGHAT, CDR2 FQNNGV. Trimming at V came to 3 bases and at J to 5 bases, leaving 8 bases not matched to a gene. This CDR3 reads CASSLGGTGGRETQYF. CDR3 nucleotides: TGTGCCAGCAGCTTGGGAGGGACAGGGGGTCGGGAGACCCAGTACTTC.

The CDR3 bases are TGTGCCAGCAGTTCTGGACAGGGGGGCCGTAATTCACCCCTCCACTTT. It yields the protein CASSSGQGGRNSPLHF. The chain is built from TRBV2 and TRBJ1-6; 10 positions agree with TRBD1. The germline gives CDR1 SNHLY, CDR2 FYNNEI. This CDR3 region has 16 residues. V lost 5 bases, J lost 6 bases, and 7 bases stayed unmatched.

The rearrangement joins TRBV7-9 to TRBJ2-2; perhaps TRBD2 as D (5 bases). Germline loops: CDR1 SEHNR, CDR2 FQNEAQ (reference sequence). CDR3 length: 14 amino acids. The V end was cut by 3 bases, the J end by 9 bases, with 14 bases between. CDR3 in DNA: TGTGCCAGCAGCTTGCAGGACTTCGGCCGGGAGCTGTTTTTT. It is translated as CASSLQDFGRELFF.

CDR3 residues: CASSFPRQGSNQPQHF. CDR3 nucleotides: TGTGCCAGCAGTTTCCCCCGACAGGGTAGCAATCAGCCCCAGCATTTT. The V gene is TRBV28, the J gene TRBJ1-5; 7 bases fit TRBD1. CDR3 size: 16 residues. Trimming removed 3 bases from V and 0 bases from J; junction bases left unmatched: 5. Per germline, CDR1 MDHEN and CDR2 SYDVKM.

The V call is TRBV5-1, the J call TRBJ2-1; TRBD2 matches at 8 bases. Looked up from germline, CDR1 is SGHRS and CDR2 is YFSETQ. The CDR3 is 15 amino acids. J gave up 6 bases and V 4 bases, and 9 bases lay outside the gene matches. The CDR3 reads CASSPGLVGRNEQFF. The CDR3 DNA follows: TGCGCCAGCAGCCCGGGACTAGTAGGGCGCAATGAGCAGTTCTTC.

As regards this clone: Different DNA sequences within this sample yield the same CDR3. This chain links TRBV27 with TRBJ2-5; 7 bases fit TRBD2. The end of the DNA aligns better with TRBJ2-7, so the J call may be wrong. The CDR3 consists of 14 residues. Germline-derived CDR1 and CDR2 are MNHEY and SMNVEV (reference sequence). The DNA of the CDR3 is TGTGCCAGCAGTTTCGGGGGGAACTCCTACGAGCAGTACTTC. Protein product: CASSFGGNSYEQYF.

This chain connects TRBV7-9 to TRBJ1-4; no definite D call. Germline V gene data show CDR1 as SEHNR and CDR2 as FQNEAQ (reference sequence). The CDR3 runs to 15 residues. Trimming removed 0 bases at V and 0 bases at J, with 5 bases between. The CDR3 is CASSLARATNEKLFF. CDR3 coding DNA: TGTGCCAGCAGCTTAGCGCGAGCAACTAATGAAAAACTGTTTTTT. Full variable domain (remainder filled in from reference TRBV7-9 and TRBJ1-4): DTGVSQNPRHKITKRGQNVTFRCDPISEHNRLYWYRQTLGQGPEFLTYFQNEAQLEKSRLLSDRFSAERPKGSFSTLEIQRTEQGDSAMYLCASSLARATNEKLFFGSGTQLSVL.

This clone was found a few times. The V and J genes are TRBV5-1 and TRBJ2-3, with TRBD2 identical over 12 bases. The CDR3 has 15 amino acids. The ends lost 3 bases at V and 5 bases at J; junction bases unmatched: 4. CDR1 SGHRS and CDR2 YFSETQ come from the germline V gene. The CDR3 nucleotides are TGCGCCAGCAGCTCGACTAGCGGGAGAAGAGATACGCAGTATTTT. Protein product: CASSSTSGRRDTQYF.

There are a few counts of this clone. The V call is TRBV5-6, the J call TRBJ2-2, with D perhaps TRBD1 (6 bases). CDR1 SGHDT and CDR2 YYEEEE come from the germline V gene. This CDR3 contains 15 residues. V was shortened by 4 bases and J by 8 bases, with 18 bases between the two germline ends. The CDR3 region has the DNA TGTGCCAGCAGCCTAATCCCAGGGGAAGTAGGGGAGCTGTTTTTT. Encoded protein: CASSLIPGEVGELFF.

This chain joins TRBV9 and TRBJ1-2, with D possibly matching TRBD1 (5 bases). CDR3 length: 15 amino acids. Deletions cut 2 bases from V and 6 bases from J, with 17 bases between. In germline, CDR1 is SGDLS, CDR2 YYNGEE. In DNA form, the CDR3 reads TGTGCCAGCAGCGTTGGGATTTCAGGGTCTGATGGCTACACCTTC. This codes for CASSVGISGSDGYTF.

The rearrangement joins TRBV11-3 to TRBJ2-5; TRBD1 matches at 12 bases. The CDR3 runs to 15 residues. Germline CDR1 reads SGHNT; CDR2 reads YENEEA. V trimming: 5 bases; J trimming: 3 bases; junction bases outside the gene matches: 4. CDR3 DNA: TGTGCCAGCAGCAAGGGACAGGGGGCCGAAGAGACCCAGTACTTC. Amino acid sequence: CASSKGQGAEETQYF.

This chain uses TRBV7-2 with TRBJ1-2; D gene unclear. The germline V gene has CDR1 SGHTA and CDR2 FQGNSA. The CDR3 is 14 residues long. V lost 6 bases and J lost 4, with 15 bases in between. The CDR3 DNA reads TGTGCCAGCAGTTCTGATTTCGTACTCTATGGCTACACCTTC. This translates into CASSSDFVLYGYTF.

This chain uses TRBV15 with TRBJ1-5; TRBD1 is a possible D gene (5 bases). The CDR3 is 14 residues long. Germline CDR1 LNHNV, CDR2 YYDKDF (reference sequence). Trimming took off 1 base at V and 6 bases at J, with 10 bases between the two ends. In nucleotides, the CDR3 is TGTGCCACCAGCAGAGGACGGGGGATTCAGCCCCAGCATTTT. Its translation: CATSRGRGIQPQHF.

The rearrangement joins TRBV7-6 to TRBJ2-7, with a possible D match to TRBD1 (6 bases). The length of the CDR3 is 12 residues. Germline-derived CDR1 and CDR2 are SGHVS and FNYEAQ. V gave up 5 bases and J gave up 5 bases, with 10 bases separating them. CDR3: CASSLQGNEQYF. In DNA, the CDR3 is TGTGCCAGCAGCCTACAGGGTAACGAGCAGTACTTC.

The chain joins TRBV30 to TRBJ2-6, with D hard to call. The CDR3 extends over 13 amino acids. CDR1 is GTSNPN and CDR2 is SVGIG in the germline V gene (reference sequence). V lost 5 bases and J lost 2, with 7 bases in between. The CDR3 reads CAWRRTGANVLTF. As DNA, the CDR3 is TGTGCCTGGCGGAGAACTGGGGCCAACGTCCTGACTTTC.